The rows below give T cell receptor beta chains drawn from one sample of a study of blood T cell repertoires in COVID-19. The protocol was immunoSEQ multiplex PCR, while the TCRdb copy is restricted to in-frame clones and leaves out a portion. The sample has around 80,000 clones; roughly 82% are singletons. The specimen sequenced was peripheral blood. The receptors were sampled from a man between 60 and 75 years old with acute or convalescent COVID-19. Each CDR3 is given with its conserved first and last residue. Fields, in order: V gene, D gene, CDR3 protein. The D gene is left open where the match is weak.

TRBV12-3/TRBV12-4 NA CASSIDSNYGYTF
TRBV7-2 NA CASSLSGGQETQYF
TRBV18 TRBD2 CASSPTSGRANEQFF
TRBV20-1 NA CSAKPGYEQYF
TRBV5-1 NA CASSLASANEKLFF
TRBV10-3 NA CAINNLQGSGANVLTF
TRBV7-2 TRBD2 CASSAWTSGTDTQYF
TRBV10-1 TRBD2 CASSPLAGGPQYF
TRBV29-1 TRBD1 CSVGRGTGVGGYTF
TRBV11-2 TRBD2 CASSLESPGLALLAKNIQYF
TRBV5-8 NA CASSLEMSSYNEQFF
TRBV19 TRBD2 CASRGLAGGEETQYF
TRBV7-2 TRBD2 CASSLAPGLVQETQYF
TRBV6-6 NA CATSVLFAGYEQYF
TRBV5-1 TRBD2 CASSLPTGGPSNTGELFF
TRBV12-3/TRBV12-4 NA CASKEANQPQHF
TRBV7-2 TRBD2 CASSSTNSGGGYF
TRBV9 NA CASSVATATEAFF
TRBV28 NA CASSPGVLTDTQYF
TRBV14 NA CASSQEKDTHPGGGELFF
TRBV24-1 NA CATSAAGTYNEQFF
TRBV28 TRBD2 CASREGTTGELFF
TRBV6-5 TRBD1 CASSIQGAGQPQHF
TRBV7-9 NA CASSLTTGVGNEQFF
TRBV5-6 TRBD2 CASSLDLAGYEQYF
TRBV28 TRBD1 CASSLDRNQPQHF
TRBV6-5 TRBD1 CASAPGQGTRAAFF
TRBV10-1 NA CASSPLHGRKNTGELFF
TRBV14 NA CASSLRAAEKLFF
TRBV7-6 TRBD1 CASSSIHPGTGGEGTEAFF
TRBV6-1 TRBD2 CASSELGREEQFF
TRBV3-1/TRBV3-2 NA CASSHSTGISNQPQHF
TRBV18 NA CASSPNGQTNYGYTF
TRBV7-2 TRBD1 CASSGQTGAPNYGYTF
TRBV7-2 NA CAGRTGGNYGYTF
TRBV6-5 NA CASSPQGIGEQYF
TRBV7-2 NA CASSLVGDSNQPQHF